Here is one T cell receptor (beta chain) with its context. Its antigen is unidentified. The table came from immunoSEQ multiplex PCR; TCRdb's copy has only in-frame clones and leaves some out. Of a few hundred thousand clones in the sample, over 70% were seen once. This entry is derived from a study of cytomegalovirus exposure and HLA in healthy donors. At the level of the study: Both the 120 or so validation repertoires and the roughly 700 first-cohort repertoires used the same platform, as reported by a later analysis.

Overall study findings and caveats: A classifier reportedly called cytomegalovirus status with high sensitivity and specificity. In vitro assays verified that three CMV-associated chains recognized CMV antigens specifically.

The CDR3 covers 11 residues. V dropped 7 bases and J dropped 3 bases, with 10 bases sitting between them. In germline, CDR1 is GTSNPN, CDR2 SVGIG (reference sequence). The chain couples TRBV30 to TRBJ2-7; unclear D gene. This receptor was identified in a woman in her twenties or thirties in good health and CMV-seropositive. The specimen sequenced was PBMCs. CDR3 in amino acids: CASSINYEQYF. In DNA, the CDR3 is TGTGCCTCCTCAATCAACTACGAGCAGTACTTC.